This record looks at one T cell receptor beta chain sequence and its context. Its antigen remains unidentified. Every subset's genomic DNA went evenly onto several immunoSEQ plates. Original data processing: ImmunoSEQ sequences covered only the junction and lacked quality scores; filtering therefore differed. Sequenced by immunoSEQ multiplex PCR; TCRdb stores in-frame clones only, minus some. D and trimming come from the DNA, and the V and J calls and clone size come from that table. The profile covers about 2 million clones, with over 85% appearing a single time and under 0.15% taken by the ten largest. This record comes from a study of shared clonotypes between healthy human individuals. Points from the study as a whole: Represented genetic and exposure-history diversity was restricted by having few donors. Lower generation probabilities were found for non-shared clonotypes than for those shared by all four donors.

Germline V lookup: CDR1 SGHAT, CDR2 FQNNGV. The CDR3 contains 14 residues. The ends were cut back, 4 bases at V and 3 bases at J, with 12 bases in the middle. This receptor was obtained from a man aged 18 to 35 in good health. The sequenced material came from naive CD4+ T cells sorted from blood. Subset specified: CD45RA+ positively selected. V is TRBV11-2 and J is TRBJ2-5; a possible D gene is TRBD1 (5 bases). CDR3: CASSSDNFKETQYF. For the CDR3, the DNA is TGTGCCAGCAGCTCGGACAATTTCAAAGAGACCCAGTACTTC.